This TCR beta chain was captured in a study of blood T cells in healthy people across ages (dated by TCRdb to between 2015 and 2017). In the study overall: In model experiments, template switching captured about one uniquely barcoded TCR beta cDNA molecule for every two T cells. Age-related changes in TCR beta repertoire diversity were measured in the study by deep sequencing normalized with unique cDNA molecular identifiers. Donors were grouped into four age groups: young (average approximately 16 years), middle-aged (39), aged (around 56) and long-lived (less than 85). Two additional independent replicas of 1 million unique cDNA reads from the same blood draw were analyzed for two donors (one aged 18 to 29 and one aged 80 or older).

V is pared back by 0 bases and J by 11 bases, with 16 bases lying between the germline termini. The CDR3 starts with the cysteine, ends with the phenylalanine, and has 14 residues. CDR3 DNA only is kept here, 42 bases in frame from base 1. The germline V gene yields LGHNA for CDR1 and YNFKEQ for CDR2. The study at large found these results: Because profiling used bulk unsorted PBMCs, naive and antigen-experienced compartments could not be compared conclusively. Estimates of total diversity based on one million sequenced T cells were considered lower bounds and underestimates. Compared with the aged group, more naive CD4+ T cells, fewer expanded clones and increased TCR diversity were shown by the long-lived group, suggesting age selection. Donor CMV infection status was unknown, potentially confounding age-related changes in expanded clonotypes. As age increased, observed TCR beta diversity per million T cells dropped in a roughly linear way, and a significant reduction was already evident by age around 41. Observed TCR beta diversity correlated strongly with the percentage of naive T cells measured by flow cytometry.

Library generation was performed with 5' RACE. Reads for this sample came from an Illumina HiSeq 2500. A second PCR of roughly 7 to 11 cycles was performed with a sample-barcoded 5' primer and a J-beta primer mix. Each TCR beta cDNA molecule received a unique molecular identifier from a template-switch 5' adaptor carrying 12 random nucleotides. At least 3 million CDR3-containing paired-end reads were obtained from each sample. The Mint cDNA synthesis kit, primed by a TRBC-specific oligonucleotide, was used to synthesize first-strand cDNA from all RNA. After uracil-DNA glycosylase treatment, a first 18-cycle PCR used universal primers M1SS and BC2_uni_R on all cDNA. For the original study's pipeline: For normalization, 1 million high-quality reads were randomly selected from each sample, with every read carrying a distinct molecular identifier. Instead of being binned into consensus sequences, reads that shared molecular identifiers were thrown out. CDR3 identification, clonotype clustering and error correction used MiTCR with a Q25 quality threshold and the strictest error-elimination algorithm. A nonparametric unseen species model using Euler transformation provided a lower-bound estimate of total TCR beta diversity. TCRdb cleaned the public reads at Q25 with fastp, built clones with MiXCR and kept in-frame beta chains. Identical CDR3 protein sequences are pooled into one entry, listed with their most common genes and DNA. The V and J calls shown here were made by TCRdb, not taken from the authors' results. The sample table contains roughly 1 million distinct CDR3 sequences; only one count was recorded for almost 25% of them. Clones ranked in the top ten supply approximately 0.7% of the sample.

The roughly 39 donors, aged 6 to 90 years, were systemically healthy Caucasian individuals from Russia. Ten milliliters of peripheral blood were drawn from each donor into EDTA-treated Vacutainer tubes. Ficoll-Paque density-gradient centrifugation was used to isolate PBMCs, with at least 7 million obtained per sample. Total RNA was extracted from PBMCs with Trizol reagent, with at least 5.5 micrograms obtained per sample. The percentages of naive CD45RAhigh/CD27high T cells were determined by flow cytometry on a PBMC aliquot from every donor. About this clonotype: The antigen this receptor binds is unknown. No much larger clone is present one base from it, and per-base qualities are unavailable.

These data were also reused for a study on T cells of mothers and their children. As the second paper documents: The donors were nine systemically healthy Caucasian individuals, made up of three mothers and their six children. cDNA synthesis consumed the entire amount of extracted RNA, loaded at approximately 1.6 ug RNA in each 15 ul reaction. Sample barcodes and 2-4 random nucleotides were added via the M1S primer in the second PCR. More than 9 million TCR beta CDR3 reads were obtained from each mother, and roughly 3 million reads were obtained from each child. Thymic selection shapes the output of TCR recombination in a similar way in related and unrelated pairs, and inherited differences have a minor effect. Related mother-child pairs always showed normalized repertoire overlap that was slightly higher than in unrelated mother-child pairs, though the difference was never significant. Persistent microchimeric T cell clones were not detected, at a sensitivity of approximately 98 clones per million clonotypes. Deep NGS was used in the study to compare the TCR beta repertoires of mothers and children and to look for features that separate related mother-child pairs from unrelated individuals. On average, the children were roughly 10 +/- 4 years old, while the mothers were about 37 +/- 4 years old. After adapters were ligated using NEBNext reagents, the libraries underwent 100+100 nt paired-end sequencing on an Illumina HiSeq 2000. To prevent cross-contamination, the mother and child libraries were prepared one month apart and sequenced in separate runs. Each donor had between 500,000 and 2,000,000 distinct TCR beta clonotypes identified. Naive TCR beta clonotypes were estimated from low-frequency clonotypes matched to each donor's FACS-determined naive share, without sorting.

The receptor was isolated from a girl aged 2 to 10 in good health. The sample was blood. Recombination linked TRBV4-2 to TRBJ2-5; the D gene cannot be resolved beyond TRBD1 or TRBD2, each matching 5 bases. The bases are TGTGCCAGCAGCCAAGAAACAGGCCGGGACCAACAGTACTTC. Translated, this gives CASSQETGRDQQYF.